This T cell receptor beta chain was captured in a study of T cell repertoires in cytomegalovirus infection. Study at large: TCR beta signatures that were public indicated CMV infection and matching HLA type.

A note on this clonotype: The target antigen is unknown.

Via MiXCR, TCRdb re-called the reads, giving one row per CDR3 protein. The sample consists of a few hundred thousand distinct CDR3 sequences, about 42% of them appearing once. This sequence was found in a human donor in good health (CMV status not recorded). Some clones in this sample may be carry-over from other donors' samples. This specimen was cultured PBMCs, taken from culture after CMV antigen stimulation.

The CDR3 DNA follows: TGCGCCAGCAGCTTGAACCCTAGCGGGGGAACCGGGGAGCTGTTTTTT. Its protein product is CASSLNPSGGTGELFF. The chain recombines TRBV5-1 with TRBJ2-2; TRBD2 agrees at 10 bases. Germline CDR1 reads SGHRS; CDR2 reads YFSETQ. The CDR3 loop spans 16 amino acids. Trimming at V came to 1 base and at J to 5 bases, leaving 5 bases not matched to a gene.